These 9 T cell receptor beta chains share one sample of origin, sequenced in a study of T-cell reconstitution after alpha-beta-depleted transplantation in children. The TCRbeta library was prepared with unique molecular identifiers. TCRdb analysed the PCR reads with MiXCR anew, one entry per CDR3 protein. In the table there are hundreds of thousands of distinct CDR3 sequences, around 17% of which are singletons. Material: PBMCs from the stem cell graft donor, obtained from the stem cell graft. The origin of the receptors is a human donor who donated a stem cell graft to a child with acute lymphoblastic leukemia.

The CDR3 nucleotides read TGCGCCAGCAGCCAAGATCTGCCGAGCTCCTACAATGAGCAGTTCTTC. Translation: CASSQDLPSSYNEQFF. This chain uses TRBV4-1 with TRBJ2-1; D remains ambiguous. The CDR3 spans 16 residues. V was clipped by 0 bases and J by 0 bases, with 9 bases between them. CDR1 and CDR2 (germline): MGHRA, YSYEKL.

The chain combines TRBV7-9 with TRBJ1-4, with D perhaps matching TRBD1 (6 bases). Trimming took off 3 bases at V and 8 bases at J, with 22 bases between the two ends. Germline-derived CDR1 and CDR2 are SEHNR and FQNEAQ (reference sequence). The CDR3 totals 17 residues. CDR3 protein: CASSLYSSDRGGEKLFF. In DNA form, the CDR3 reads TGTGCCAGCAGCTTGTACTCCTCGGACAGAGGAGGCGAAAAACTGTTTTTT.

The chain uses TRBV5-5 and TRBJ2-7; TRBD2 agrees at 7 bases. This CDR3 spans 14 amino acids. Unmatched junction bases numbered 6, after V lost 0 bases and J lost 6 bases. From germline, CDR1 is SGHKS and CDR2 YYEKEE (reference sequence). The DNA for the CDR3 is TGTGCCAGCAGCTTGGGAGCGGGGCCGGGCGAGCAGTACTTC. Translation gives CASSLGAGPGEQYF.

The chain recombines TRBV19 with TRBJ2-2; either TRBD1 or TRBD2 may supply D (6 bases each). This CDR3 spans 18 amino acids. CDR1 is LNHDA and CDR2 is SQIVND in the germline V gene (reference sequence). V lost 3 bases and J 5 bases, leaving 22 bases between the germline ends. Here the CDR3 reads CASSIPLGGQWYTGELFF. CDR3 sequence (DNA): TGTGCCAGTAGTATCCCCTTGGGGGGACAATGGTATACCGGGGAGCTGTTTTTT. The whole variable domain, remainder taken from reference TRBV19 and TRBJ2-2, is DGGITQSPKYLFRKEGQNVTLSCEQNLNHDAMYWYRQDPGQGLRLIYYSQIVNDFQKGDIAEGYSVSREKKESFPLTVTSAQKNPTAFYLCASSIPLGGQWYTGELFFGEGSRLTVL.

This chain joins TRBV2 and TRBJ2-7, with D perhaps TRBD1 or TRBD2 (5 bases each). Germline V gives CDR1 SNHLY, CDR2 FYNNEI. V was shortened by 0 bases and J by 6 bases, with 21 bases between the two germline ends. The CDR3 has 17 amino acids. CDR3 nucleotides: TGTGCCAGCAGTGAAGCCGGGGCCACCTACGGGGCCAGCGAGCAGTACTTC. Translated: CASSEAGATYGASEQYF.

V is TRBV4-1 and J is TRBJ2-7; TRBD1 matches 7 bases. The CDR3 spans 16 residues. V trimming: 4 bases; J trimming: 1 base; junction bases outside the gene matches: 10. Germline V gives CDR1 MGHRA, CDR2 YSYEKL. Here the CDR3 DNA reads TGCGCCAGCAGCCCTGGGAAGACAGGGCGGTCCTACGAGCAGTACTTC. It encodes CASSPGKTGRSYEQYF.

This clonotype was counted a few times. The gene calls are TRBV7-3 and TRBJ2-5; D call uncertain. This CDR3 is 14 amino acids long. The V gene's germline CDR1 is SGHTA and CDR2 FQGTGA. The V end lost 4 bases, the J end lost 5 bases, and 14 bases lay between the germline ends. The DNA of the CDR3 is TGTGCCAGCAGCTCCTCGGGTAGTCGGGAGACCCAGTACTTC. Its translation: CASSSSGSRETQYF.

The rearrangement uses TRBV9 and TRBJ2-3; 8 positions match TRBD1. This CDR3 is built from 16 residues. The germline V gene encodes CDR1 SGDLS and CDR2 YYNGEE. Germline trimming cut 0 bases from V and 3 bases from J; bases unmatched to any gene: 6. The CDR3 is CASSVVGQGVTDTQYF. CDR3 DNA sequence: TGTGCCAGCAGCGTAGTAGGACAGGGAGTAACAGATACGCAGTATTTT.

This clonotype has more than one count but fewer than ten. The CDR3 DNA sequence: TGTGCCAGCAGCCTGACAGAAAGGAACACTGAAGCTTTCTTT. Protein product: CASSLTERNTEAFF. V and J are TRBV5-8 and TRBJ1-1, with D maybe TRBD1 (5 bases). V was cut by 4 bases and J by 1 base, with 11 bases left in between. Per germline, CDR1 SGHTS and CDR2 YDEGEE. The CDR3 contains 14 residues.